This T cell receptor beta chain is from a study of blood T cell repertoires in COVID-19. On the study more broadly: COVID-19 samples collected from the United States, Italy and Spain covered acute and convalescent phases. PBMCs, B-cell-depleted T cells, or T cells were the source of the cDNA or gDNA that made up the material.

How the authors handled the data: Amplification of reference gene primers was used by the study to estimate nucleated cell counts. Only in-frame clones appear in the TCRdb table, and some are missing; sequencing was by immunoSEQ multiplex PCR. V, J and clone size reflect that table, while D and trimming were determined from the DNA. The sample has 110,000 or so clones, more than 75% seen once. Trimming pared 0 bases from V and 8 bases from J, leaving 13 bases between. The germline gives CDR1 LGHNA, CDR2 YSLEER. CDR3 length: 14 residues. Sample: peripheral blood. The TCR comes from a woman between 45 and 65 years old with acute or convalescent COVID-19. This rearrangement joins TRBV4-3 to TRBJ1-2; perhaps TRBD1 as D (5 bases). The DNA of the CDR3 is TGCGCCAGCAGCCAAGACTTAACAGGAGGGGGCTACACCTTC. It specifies CASSQDLTGGGYTF.